The clone carrying this T cell receptor (beta chain) came up a few times. Its antigen is undetermined. A second PCR of 7 to 11 cycles used a sample-barcoded 5' primer and a J-beta primer mix. Tagging of each cDNA molecule was performed by a template-switch adaptor with 12 random nucleotides. TCRdb fed the 5' RACE reads into MiXCR, producing one record per CDR3 protein. The sample includes approximately 1,000,000 distinct CDR3 sequences, about two fifths of them seen just once. Germline V gene lookup returns CDR1 LGHNA and CDR2 YSLEER. V was clipped by 3 bases and J by 3 bases; unmatched bases: 4. The CDR3 is 15 residues long. Each donor's blood draw was 7.5 to 10 milliliters of peripheral blood. Extractions gave at least 5 micrograms of total RNA per sample. This specimen comes from a study of blood T cells in healthy people across ages. Study observations and caveats: Aged donors had fewer naive CD4+ cells and lower diversity than long-lived donors.

Sequencing was performed on blood. The chain is built from TRBV4-3 and TRBJ2-1, with TRBD1 matching 8 bases. The receptor comes from a man younger than 35 in good health. The CDR3 protein is CASSHGQGFYNEQFF. In DNA form, the CDR3 reads TGCGCCAGCAGCCATGGACAGGGCTTCTACAATGAGCAGTTCTTC.